The 19 T cell receptor beta chains in this list originate from one sample, sequenced in a study of technical replicates of blood from several donors. Clones were sequenced by immunoSEQ multiplex PCR, and TCRdb holds only the in-frame ones, with some missing. The data contain approximately 81,000 clones, 90% to 98% of them singletons. Material for sequencing was T cells isolated from PBMCs. Receptors were obtained from a human donor in good health.

The rearrangement links TRBV23-1 to TRBJ2-7; 10 nucleotides line up with TRBD1. TRBV23-1 is an ORF; its function is uncertain. J gave up 3 bases and V 1 base, and 9 bases lay outside the gene matches. There are 17 residues in the CDR3. The CDR3: CASSQLGDRDRGYEQYF. For the CDR3, the DNA is TGCGCCAGCAGTCAATTAGGAGACCGGGACAGGGGCTACGAGCAGTACTTC.

In this sample, this clone turned up once. The rearrangement links TRBV6-1 to TRBJ2-7; 7 bases fit TRBD1. The CDR3 has 15 residues. Germline V gene data show CDR1 as MNHNS and CDR2 as SASEGT. V lost 10 bases and J lost 1; bases outside the gene matches: 13. The DNA for the CDR3 is TGTGCCATCACCCGAGGGGGACAGATTTCCTACGAGCAGTACTTC. Translating it yields CAITRGGQISYEQYF.

The V call is TRBV2, the J call TRBJ2-7; 9 nucleotides align to TRBD2. This CDR3 has 14 amino acids. The J segment lost 3 bases and the V segment lost 8 bases, leaving 8 bases of the junction unmatched. The V gene's germline CDR1 is SNHLY and CDR2 FYNNEI. CDR3 in DNA: TGTGCCAGCGCCCAACTAGCGGGCCTCTACGAGCAGTACTTC. Translated, it gives CASAQLAGLYEQYF.

The genes are TRBV28 and TRBJ2-1; TRBD2 agrees at 8 bases. The CDR3 runs to 15 residues. Per germline, CDR1 MDHEN and CDR2 SYDVKM. V gave up 7 bases and J gave up 3 bases; unmatched junction bases: 8. Written as DNA, the CDR3 is TGTGCCAGCACCACGGGGGGGGCTTTCTACAATGAGCAGTTCTTC. The encoded protein is CASTTGGAFYNEQFF. The whole variable domain, filled in from reference TRBV28 and TRBJ2-1, reads DVKVTQSSRYLVKRTGEKVFLECVQDMDHENMFWYRQDPGLGLRLIYFSYDVKMKEKGDIPEGYSVSREKKERFSLILESASTNQTSMYLCASTTGGAFYNEQFFGPGTRLTVL.

The chain employs TRBV19 and TRBJ2-2, with D unresolved. CDR1 is LNHDA and CDR2 is SQIVND in the germline V gene (reference sequence). The CDR3 consists of 13 residues. Trimming removed 7 bases at V and 4 bases at J, with 10 bases between. The CDR3 DNA is TGTGCCAGTACTGAGGAGCTCACCGGGGAGCTGTTTTTT. Amino acids: CASTEELTGELFF.

V gene TRBV10-2 combines with J gene TRBJ1-1; D is undetermined. Deletions cut 3 bases from V and 1 base from J, with 12 bases between. The germline CDR1 and CDR2 sequences are WSHSY and SAAADI. The CDR3 has 15 residues. This chain's CDR3 is CASSDLAVKNTEAFF. The CDR3 DNA is TGCGCCAGCAGTGATCTGGCAGTTAAGAACACTGAAGCTTTCTTT.

The gene calls are TRBV5-1 and TRBJ2-5; 7 nucleotides agree with TRBD2. The CDR3 covers 14 residues. Germline assignment: CDR1 SGHRS and CDR2 YFSETQ. J gave up 10 bases and V 0 bases, and 9 bases lay outside the gene matches. The CDR3 bases are TGCGCCAGCAGCTTGGCAGGGAGGGGTTCAGACCAGTACTTC. Its protein is CASSLAGRGSDQYF.

The chain has TRBV28 and TRBJ2-7; unclear D gene. Trimming took off 3 bases at V and 7 bases at J, with 16 bases between the two ends. Germline values: CDR1 MDHEN, CDR2 SYDVKM. The CDR3 totals 14 residues. CDR3 loop: CASSFLSALEEQYF. The CDR3 DNA is TGTGCCAGCAGTTTTCTATCGGCCCTAGAAGAGCAGTACTTC.

Here the CDR3 reads CASSPRNRGTYNEQFF. The CDR3 bases are TGTGCCAGCTCACCACGTAACAGGGGCACATACAATGAGCAGTTCTTC. J is TRBJ2-1 and V is TRBV18, with 7 bases fitting TRBD1. V trimming: 1 base; J trimming: 4 bases; junction bases outside the gene matches: 7. Germline V gives CDR1 KGHSH, CDR2 LQKENI. The CDR3 has 16 residues. Together with reference TRBV18 and TRBJ2-1, the CDR3 gives the full variable domain: NAGVMQNPRHLVRRRGQEARLRCSPMKGHSHVYWYRQLPEEGLKFMVYLQKENIIDESGMPKERFSAEFPKEGPSILRIQQVVRGDSAAYFCASSPRNRGTYNEQFFGPGTRLTVL.

V is TRBV6-1 and J is TRBJ1-2; D not resolved. Germline CDR1 reads MNHNS; CDR2 reads SASEGT. V dropped 8 bases and J dropped 3 bases, with 13 bases sitting between them. The CDR3 loop spans 13 amino acids. CDR3 nucleotides: TGTGCCAGCGCCCGGGGTCAGGACTATGGCTACACCTTC. Translation gives CASARGQDYGYTF.

CDR3 in amino acids: CASSPGQGTGNTIYF. The CDR3 region has the DNA TGTGCCAGCAGCCCCGGACAGGGTACTGGAAACACCATATATTTT. The chain is built from TRBV11-2 and TRBJ1-3; 8 nucleotides match TRBD1. J gave up 2 bases and V 5 bases, and 5 bases lay outside the gene matches. This CDR3 is 15 amino acids long. Germline-derived CDR1 and CDR2 are SGHAT and FQNNGV.

CDR3 in amino acids: CASSESIGAEQYF. CDR3 in DNA: TGCGCCAGCAGTGAGTCGATAGGGGCCGAGCAGTACTTC. The chain carries TRBV10-1 and TRBJ2-7; D perhaps matches TRBD1 (5 bases). The V and J ends lost 0 bases and 6 bases respectively, with 9 bases between them. The CDR3 spans 13 residues. The germline V gene has CDR1 WNHNN and CDR2 SYGVQD (reference sequence).

The rearrangement links TRBV27 to TRBJ2-7; D perhaps matches TRBD1 (6 bases). This CDR3 comprises 17 residues. Looked up from germline, CDR1 is MNHEY and CDR2 is SMNVEV (reference sequence). V gave up 5 bases and J gave up 0 bases, with 20 bases separating them. CDR3 sequence (DNA): TGTGCCAGCAGTAGTGTGTGGCAGGGGCGGAACTCCTACGAGCAGTACTTC. Translated: CASSSVWQGRNSYEQYF.

The chain recombines TRBV9 with TRBJ2-1; D remains ambiguous. The CDR3 runs to 14 residues. In germline, CDR1 is SGDLS, CDR2 YYNGEE. Between the trimmed V and J ends, which lost 5 bases and 0 bases, there was a span of 9 bases. CDR3 bases: TGTGCCAGCAGGAAGCTGAGCTCCTACAATGAGCAGTTCTTC. This translates into CASRKLSSYNEQFF.

The rearrangement links TRBV6-5 to TRBJ2-5; 10 nucleotides line up with TRBD2. The germline V gene encodes CDR1 MNHEY and CDR2 SVGAGI. This CDR3 contains 16 residues. J lost 5 bases, V lost 1 base, and 7 bases had no gene match. CDR3 in DNA: TGTGCCAGCAGTTACTATGAGCGGGGGGGCGAGGAGACCCAGTACTTC. Translating gives CASSYYERGGEETQYF.

In regard to this clone: A junction boundary mismatches the germline segment, possibly from a read error. The chain carries TRBV15 and TRBJ2-7; 10 bases match TRBD1. Germline CDR1 LNHNV, CDR2 YYDKDF (reference sequence). The CDR3 covers 14 residues. CDR3 in DNA: TGTGCCACCAGCAGGTCCGGGACAGGGGACCTATGGAACTTC. Translated: CATSRSGTGDLWNF.

The V and J genes are TRBV19 and TRBJ1-2; the match to TRBD1 covers 8 bases. The CDR3 runs 15 residues. J lost 3 bases, V lost 5 bases, and 8 bases had no gene match. Germline loops: CDR1 LNHDA, CDR2 SQIVND (reference sequence). Here the CDR3 DNA reads TGTGCCAGTAGTCAGGGGGCGGGGGTCGACTATGGCTACACCTTC. Residues: CASSQGAGVDYGYTF.

The gene calls are TRBV10-3 and TRBJ2-1, with TRBD2 matching 7 bases. The V and J ends lost 1 base and 7 bases, in that order; junction bases with no gene match: 4. Germline-derived CDR1 and CDR2 are ENHRY and SYGVKD. The CDR3 is 14 amino acids. This chain's CDR3 is CAISEYDSGNEQFF. CDR3 in DNA: TGTGCCATCAGTGAGTATGATAGCGGGAATGAGCAGTTCTTC.

The table lists this clone with a count of one. This chain links TRBV14 with TRBJ1-5; D is unclear. This CDR3 spans 16 amino acids. V dropped 0 bases and J dropped 5 bases, with 14 bases sitting between them. Looked up from germline, CDR1 is SGHDN and CDR2 is FVKESK. In DNA form, the CDR3 reads TGTGCCAGCAGCCAAGATCCAACAGCCGGATATCAGCCCCAGCATTTT. Protein product: CASSQDPTAGYQPQHF.